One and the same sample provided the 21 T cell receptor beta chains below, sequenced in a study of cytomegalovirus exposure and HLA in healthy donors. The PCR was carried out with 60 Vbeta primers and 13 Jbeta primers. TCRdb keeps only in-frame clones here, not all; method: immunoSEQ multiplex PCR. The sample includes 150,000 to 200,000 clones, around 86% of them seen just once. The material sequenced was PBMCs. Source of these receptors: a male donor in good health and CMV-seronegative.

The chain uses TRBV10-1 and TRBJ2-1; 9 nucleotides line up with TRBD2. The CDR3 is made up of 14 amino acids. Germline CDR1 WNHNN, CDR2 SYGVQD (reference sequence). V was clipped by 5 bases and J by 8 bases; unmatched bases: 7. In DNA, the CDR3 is TGCGCCAGCAGTCGCGGGGGGGCTTTCGATGAGCAGTTCTTC. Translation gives CASSRGGAFDEQFF.

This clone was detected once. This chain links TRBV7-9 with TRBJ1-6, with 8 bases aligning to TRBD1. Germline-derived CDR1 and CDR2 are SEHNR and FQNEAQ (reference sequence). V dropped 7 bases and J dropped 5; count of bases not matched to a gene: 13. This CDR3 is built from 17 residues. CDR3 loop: CASNSRLGQGNNSPLHF. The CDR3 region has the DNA TGTGCCAGCAACTCCCGACTAGGACAGGGCAATAATTCACCCCTCCACTTT.

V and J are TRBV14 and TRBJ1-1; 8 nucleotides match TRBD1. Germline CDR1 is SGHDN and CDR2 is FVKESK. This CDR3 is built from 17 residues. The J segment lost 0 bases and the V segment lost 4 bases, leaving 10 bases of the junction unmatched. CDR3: CASSPWGQARLNTEAFF. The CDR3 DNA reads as TGTGCCAGCAGCCCCTGGGGACAGGCGAGACTGAACACTGAAGCTTTCTTT.

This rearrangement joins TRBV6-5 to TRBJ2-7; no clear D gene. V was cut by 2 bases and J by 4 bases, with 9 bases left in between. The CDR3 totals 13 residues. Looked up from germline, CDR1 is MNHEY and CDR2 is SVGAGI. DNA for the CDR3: TGTGCCAGCAGTTACGCGGCAGCTTACGAGCAGTACTTC. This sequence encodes CASSYAAAYEQYF.

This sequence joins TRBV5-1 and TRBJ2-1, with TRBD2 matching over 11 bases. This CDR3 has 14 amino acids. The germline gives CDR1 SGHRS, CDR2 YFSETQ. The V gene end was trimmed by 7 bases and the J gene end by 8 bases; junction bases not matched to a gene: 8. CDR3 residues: CASGIAGGRDEQFF. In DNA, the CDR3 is TGCGCCAGCGGCATAGCGGGGGGGCGGGATGAGCAGTTCTTC.

This CDR3 reads CASSATGASPLHF. In nucleotides, the CDR3 is TGTGCCAGCAGTGCGACAGGGGCATCACCCCTCCACTTT. J is TRBJ1-6 and V is TRBV6-4; 8 bases fit TRBD1. Unmatched junction bases numbered 3, after V lost 4 bases and J lost 10 bases. The CDR3 sequence is 13 residues long. Germline lookup yields CDR1 MRHNA and CDR2 SNTAGT.

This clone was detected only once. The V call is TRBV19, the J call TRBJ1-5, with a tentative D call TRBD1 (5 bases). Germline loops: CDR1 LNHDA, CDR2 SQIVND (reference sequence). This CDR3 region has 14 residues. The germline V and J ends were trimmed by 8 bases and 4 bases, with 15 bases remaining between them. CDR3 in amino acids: CASSRQPRNQPQHF. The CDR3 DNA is TGTGCCAGTTCAAGACAGCCGCGGAATCAGCCCCAGCATTTT.

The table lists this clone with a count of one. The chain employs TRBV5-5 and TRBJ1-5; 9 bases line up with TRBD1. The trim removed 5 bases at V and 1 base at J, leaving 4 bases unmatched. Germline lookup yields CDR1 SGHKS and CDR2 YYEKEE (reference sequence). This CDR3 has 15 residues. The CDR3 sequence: CASSRTGASNQPQHF. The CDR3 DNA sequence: TGTGCCAGCAGTCGGACAGGGGCCAGCAATCAGCCCCAGCATTTT.

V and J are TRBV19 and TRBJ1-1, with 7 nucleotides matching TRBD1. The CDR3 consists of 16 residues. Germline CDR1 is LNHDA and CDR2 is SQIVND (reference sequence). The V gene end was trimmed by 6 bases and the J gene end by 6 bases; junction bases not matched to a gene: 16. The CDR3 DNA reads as TGTGCCAGTAGACCCACGATGGTGACAGGGTCGGCTGAAGCTTTCTTT. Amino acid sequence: CASRPTMVTGSAEAFF.

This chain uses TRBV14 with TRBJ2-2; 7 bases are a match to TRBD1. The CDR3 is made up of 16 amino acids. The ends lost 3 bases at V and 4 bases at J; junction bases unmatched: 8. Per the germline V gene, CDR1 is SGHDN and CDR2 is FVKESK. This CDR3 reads CASSHLTGSVTGELFF. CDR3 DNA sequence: TGTGCCAGCAGCCACCTGACAGGGAGTGTCACCGGGGAGCTGTTTTTT.

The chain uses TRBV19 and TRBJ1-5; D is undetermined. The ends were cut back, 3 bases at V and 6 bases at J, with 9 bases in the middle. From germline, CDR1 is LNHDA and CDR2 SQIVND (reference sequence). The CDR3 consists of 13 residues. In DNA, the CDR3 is TGTGCCAGTAGTATGTCGGTTGGTCAGCCCCAGCATTTT. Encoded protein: CASSMSVGQPQHF. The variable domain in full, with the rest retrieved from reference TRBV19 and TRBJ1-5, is DGGITQSPKYLFRKEGQNVTLSCEQNLNHDAMYWYRQDPGQGLRLIYYSQIVNDFQKGDIAEGYSVSREKKESFPLTVTSAQKNPTAFYLCASSMSVGQPQHFGDGTRLSIL.

In nucleotides, the CDR3 is TGCGCCAGCAGCTTGGAATCGTCTGGAAACACCATATATTTT. Translating gives CASSLESSGNTIYF. V usage is TRBV5-1 and J usage is TRBJ1-3; D ambiguous. The CDR3 spans 14 residues. The V and J ends lost 0 bases and 1 base respectively, with 5 bases between them. Per germline, CDR1 SGHRS and CDR2 YFSETQ. Based on the CDR3 plus reference TRBV5-1 and TRBJ1-3, the full variable domain is KAGVTQTPRYLIKTRGQQVTLSCSPISGHRSVSWYQQTPGQGLQFLFEYFSETQRNKGNFPGRFSGRQFSNSRSEMNVSTLELGDSALYLCASSLESSGNTIYFGEGSWLTVV.

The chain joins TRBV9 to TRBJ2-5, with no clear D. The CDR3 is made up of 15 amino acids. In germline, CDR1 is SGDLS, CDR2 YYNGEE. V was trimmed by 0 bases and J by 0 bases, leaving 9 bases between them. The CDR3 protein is CASSVASGNQETQYF. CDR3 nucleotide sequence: TGTGCCAGCAGCGTAGCTTCAGGCAACCAAGAGACCCAGTACTTC.

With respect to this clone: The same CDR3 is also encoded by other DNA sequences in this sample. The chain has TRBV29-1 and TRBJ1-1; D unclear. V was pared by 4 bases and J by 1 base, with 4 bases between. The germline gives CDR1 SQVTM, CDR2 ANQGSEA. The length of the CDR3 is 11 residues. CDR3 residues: CSVVQNTEAFF. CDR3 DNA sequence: TGCAGCGTTGTCCAGAACACTGAAGCTTTCTTT. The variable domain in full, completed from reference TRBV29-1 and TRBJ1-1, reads SAVISQKPSRDICQRGTSLTIQCQVDSQVTMMFWYRQQPGQSLTLIATANQGSEATYESGFVIDKFPISRPNLTFSTLTVSNMSPEDSSIYLCSVVQNTEAFFGQGTRLTVV.

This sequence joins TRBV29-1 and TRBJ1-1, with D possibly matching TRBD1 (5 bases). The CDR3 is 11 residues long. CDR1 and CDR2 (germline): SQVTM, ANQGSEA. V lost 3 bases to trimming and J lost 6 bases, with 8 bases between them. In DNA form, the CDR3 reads TGCAGCGTTGAGCGGGGACCTGAAGCTTTCTTT. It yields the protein CSVERGPEAFF.

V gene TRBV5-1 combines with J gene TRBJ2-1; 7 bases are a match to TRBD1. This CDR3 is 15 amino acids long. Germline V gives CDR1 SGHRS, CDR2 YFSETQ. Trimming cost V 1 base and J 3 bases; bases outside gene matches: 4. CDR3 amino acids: CASSLKGGGYNEQFF. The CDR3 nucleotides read TGCGCCAGCAGCTTGAAAGGGGGCGGCTACAATGAGCAGTTCTTC.

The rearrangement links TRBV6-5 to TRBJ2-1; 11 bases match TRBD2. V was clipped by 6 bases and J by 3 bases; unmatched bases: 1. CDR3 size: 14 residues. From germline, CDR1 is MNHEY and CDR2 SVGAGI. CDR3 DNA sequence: TGTGCCAGCAGCCTAGCGGGGGGCTACAATGAGCAGTTCTTC. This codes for CASSLAGGYNEQFF.

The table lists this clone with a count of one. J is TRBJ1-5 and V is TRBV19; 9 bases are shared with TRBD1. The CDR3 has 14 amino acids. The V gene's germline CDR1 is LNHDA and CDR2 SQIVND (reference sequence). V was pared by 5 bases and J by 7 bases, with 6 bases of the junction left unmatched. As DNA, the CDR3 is TGTGCCAGTAGTTGGGGACAGGGTTACCAGCCCCAGCATTTT. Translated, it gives CASSWGQGYQPQHF.

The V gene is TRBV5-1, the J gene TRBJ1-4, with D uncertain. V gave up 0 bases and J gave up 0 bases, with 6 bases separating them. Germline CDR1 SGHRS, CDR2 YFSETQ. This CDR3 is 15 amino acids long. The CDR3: CASSLEAATNEKLFF. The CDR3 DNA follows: TGCGCCAGCAGCTTGGAAGCCGCAACTAATGAAAAACTGTTTTTT. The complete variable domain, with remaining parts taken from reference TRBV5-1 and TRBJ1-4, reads KAGVTQTPRYLIKTRGQQVTLSCSPISGHRSVSWYQQTPGQGLQFLFEYFSETQRNKGNFPGRFSGRQFSNSRSEMNVSTLELGDSALYLCASSLEAATNEKLFFGSGTQLSVL.

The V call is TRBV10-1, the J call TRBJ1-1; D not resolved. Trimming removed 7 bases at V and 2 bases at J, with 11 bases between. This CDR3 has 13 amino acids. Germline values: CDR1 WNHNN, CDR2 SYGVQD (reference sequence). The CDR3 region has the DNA TGCGCCAGCAAGGAGGGTGTCAACACTGAAGCTTTCTTT. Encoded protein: CASKEGVNTEAFF.

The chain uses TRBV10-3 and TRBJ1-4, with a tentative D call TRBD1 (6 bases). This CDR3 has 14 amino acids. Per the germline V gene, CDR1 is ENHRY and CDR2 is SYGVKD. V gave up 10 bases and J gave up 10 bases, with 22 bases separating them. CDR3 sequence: CASSNRDIGSKLFF. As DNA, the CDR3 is TGTGCCAGCAGCAACCGGGACATCGGTTCAAAACTGTTTTTT.